Here is one T cell receptor (beta chain) with its context. Some clones are missing from TCRdb's copy, which holds only in-frame ones; the method was immunoSEQ multiplex PCR. The sample shows tens of thousands of clones, about 87% of them seen only once. These data belong to a study of T cells in narcolepsy. This TCR was recovered from a human donor with narcolepsy. The sequencing input was CD45RA- memory CD4+ T cells from PBMCs.

CDR3 loop: CASSESSVYGYTF. Here the CDR3 DNA reads TGTGCCAGCAGTGAGTCCAGCGTCTATGGCTACACCTTC. The chain employs TRBV6-1 and TRBJ1-2; no reliable D call. Trimming removed 3 bases from V and 4 bases from J, with 9 bases in between. The CDR3 consists of 13 residues. Germline CDR1 reads MNHNS; CDR2 reads SASEGT.